This T cell receptor (beta chain) was identified during a study of blood T cell repertoires in COVID-19. Background on the study: From the United States, Italy and Spain came samples of acute and convalescent COVID-19.

Losses at the gene ends were 5 bases for V and 11 bases for J; bases not matched to a gene: 12. Per the germline V gene, CDR1 is LNHDA and CDR2 is SQIVND (reference sequence). CDR3 length equals 14 residues. Per the original methods: Amplification of reference gene primers provided the estimated nucleated cell counts. Only in-frame clones appear in the TCRdb table, and some are missing; sequencing was by immunoSEQ multiplex PCR. The DNA was the basis for D and trimming; V, J and clone size are from that table. Of roughly 87,000 clones in the sample, over 70% were seen once. This sequence originates from a woman aged 50 to 65 with acute or convalescent COVID-19. The material sequenced was peripheral blood. The genes are TRBV19 and TRBJ1-1; 9 bases are a match to TRBD1. The CDR3 nucleotides are TGTGCCAGTAGTCTATTCGGGACAGGGACCCCGGCTTTCTTT. Translation gives CASSLFGTGTPAFF. Variable domain in full (rest from reference TRBV19 and TRBJ1-1): DGGITQSPKYLFRKEGQNVTLSCEQNLNHDAMYWYRQDPGQGLRLIYYSQIVNDFQKGDIAEGYSVSREKKESFPLTVTSAQKNPTAFYLCASSLFGTGTPAFFGQGTRLTVV.